This T cell receptor (beta chain) stems from a study of vaccination and CD4 T cells after COVID-19. Treatment here: roughly ten-day PBMC culture with coronavirus spike peptide pools or control peptides (ViraFEST assay). The Oncomine TCR Beta short-read assay sequenced DNA from cultured CD4+ T cells. TCRdb recomputed calls from the PCR reads with MiXCR, one row per CDR3 protein. Of 10,000 to 15,000 distinct CDR3 sequences listed, approximately 60% are singletons. CDR1 is MNHEY and CDR2 is SVGEGT in the germline V gene. The CDR3 loop spans 16 amino acids. V dropped 5 bases and J dropped 0; count of bases not matched to a gene: 7. Only a few counts were recorded for this clonotype. Its cognate antigen is unknown.

J is TRBJ1-5 and V is TRBV6-2 or TRBV6-3, with TRBD1 matching over 7 bases. The sample consisted of CD4+ T cells from blood, cultured in vitro. This receptor was taken from a human donor who had recovered from COVID-19. DNA of the CDR3: TGTGCCAGCAGTCCGCGGACAGGATATAGCAATCAGCCCCAGCATTTT. It is translated as CASSPRTGYSNQPQHF.